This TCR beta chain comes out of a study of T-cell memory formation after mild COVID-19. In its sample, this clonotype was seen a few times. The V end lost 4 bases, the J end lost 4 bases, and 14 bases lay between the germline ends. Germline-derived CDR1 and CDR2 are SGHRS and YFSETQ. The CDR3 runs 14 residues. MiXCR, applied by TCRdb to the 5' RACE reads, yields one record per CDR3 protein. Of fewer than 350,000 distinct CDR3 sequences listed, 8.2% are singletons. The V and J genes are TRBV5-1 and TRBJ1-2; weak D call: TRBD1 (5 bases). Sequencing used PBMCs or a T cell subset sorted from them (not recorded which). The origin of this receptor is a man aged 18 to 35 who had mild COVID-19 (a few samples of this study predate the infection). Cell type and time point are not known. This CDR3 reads CASSNPDGTYGYTF. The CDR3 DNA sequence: TGCGCCAGCAGCAACCCCGACGGGACCTATGGCTACACCTTC.